Below, 32 T cell receptor beta chains from the same sample are listed, as sequenced in a study of shared clonotypes between healthy human individuals. The protocol was immunoSEQ multiplex PCR, while the TCRdb copy is restricted to in-frame clones and leaves out a portion. The sample lists just over 2,000,000 clones; 90% to 95% were seen once. The sequencing sample was made of naive CD4+ T cells sorted from blood. Stated subset: CD45RA+ positively selected. The receptors shown here come from a man between 18 and 35 years old in good health.

The CDR3 coding sequence is TGTGCCAGCAGTCTAGGGGGCGAAGCTTTCTTT. Translating it yields CASSLGGEAFF. The gene calls are TRBV2 and TRBJ1-1, with 7 positions matching TRBD1. The CDR3 has 11 residues. CDR1 and CDR2 (germline): SNHLY, FYNNEI. The V and J ends lost 5 bases and 8 bases, in that order; junction bases with no gene match: 2.

V and J are TRBV28 and TRBJ1-2; D is unresolved. The CDR3 is 15 residues long. V was clipped by 2 bases and J by 4 bases, with 14 bases between them. CDR1 and CDR2 from the germline V gene are MDHEN and SYDVKM. The CDR3 loop reads CASSLQNLGGYGYTF. CDR3 DNA: TGTGCCAGCAGTTTACAAAACCTTGGAGGCTATGGCTACACCTTC.

As for this clone: This same CDR3 is encoded by further DNA sequences in the sample. CDR3 protein: CASSLAGGRTDTQYF. DNA of the CDR3: TGCGCCAGCAGCTTGGCAGGGGGCCGCACAGATACGCAGTATTTT. This sequence joins TRBV5-1 and TRBJ2-3; TRBD1 matches 8 bases. Germline lookup yields CDR1 SGHRS and CDR2 YFSETQ. V gave up 0 bases and J gave up 1 base; unmatched junction bases: 1. There are 15 residues in the CDR3.

DNA for the CDR3: TGTGCCAGCAGCTTTCGGACGAATGCTTACAATGAGCAGTTCTTC. Translating gives CASSFRTNAYNEQFF. V gene TRBV7-8 combines with J gene TRBJ2-1; D ambiguous. The CDR3 is made up of 15 amino acids. CDR1 is SGHVS, CDR2 FQNEAQ, per germline. V was shortened by 3 bases and J by 4 bases, with 13 bases between the two germline ends.

Comments on this clone: Distinct nucleotide sequences in the sample also encode this CDR3. The chain links TRBV29-1 to TRBJ2-5, with D possibly being TRBD1 (5 bases). Trimming cost V 1 base and J 5 bases, with 5 bases left between them. Germline-derived CDR1 and CDR2 are SQVTM and ANQGSEA. The CDR3 length is 11 residues. The CDR3 is CSVEAGETQYF. DNA of the CDR3: TGCAGCGTTGAAGCAGGGGAGACCCAGTACTTC. The full variable domain, with the rest looked up from reference TRBV29-1 and TRBJ2-5, is SAVISQKPSRDICQRGTSLTIQCQVDSQVTMMFWYRQQPGQSLTLIATANQGSEATYESGFVIDKFPISRPNLTFSTLTVSNMSPEDSSIYLCSVEAGETQYFGPGTRLLVL.

With regard to this clone: This sequence may be a read error, since a much larger clone differs from it by one base. This chain connects TRBV7-8 to TRBJ1-6; D is perhaps TRBD1 (6 bases). CDR3 length: 16 residues. V was shortened by 2 bases and J by 9 bases, with 17 bases between the two germline ends. Germline V lookup: CDR1 SGHVS, CDR2 FQNEAQ. The CDR3, as DNA: TGTGCCAGCAGCTTAAGTTCCGTGTCCAGGGGTTCACCCCTCCACTTT. Protein: CASSLSSVSRGSPLHF.

This clone appeared a few times. This chain links TRBV2 with TRBJ1-2; D is undetermined. Germline V CDR1 and CDR2: SNHLY, FYNNEI. The CDR3 contains 11 residues. Between the trimmed V and J ends, which lost 6 bases and 7 bases, there was a span of 9 bases. CDR3 protein: CASRPQSGYTF. The CDR3 DNA follows: TGTGCCAGCAGGCCACAGAGTGGCTACACCTTC. The full variable domain, completed using reference TRBV2 and TRBJ1-2, is EPEVTQTPSHQVTQMGQEVILRCVPISNHLYFYWYRQILGQKVEFLVSFYNNEISEKSEIFDDQFSVERPDGSNFTLKIRSTKLEDSAMYFCASRPQSGYTFGSGTRLTVV.

The chain links TRBV6-5 to TRBJ2-4, with 7 positions matching TRBD2. The CDR3 is 13 amino acids. Per the germline V gene, CDR1 is MNHEY and CDR2 is SVGAGI. The V segment lost 5 bases and the J segment 9 bases; nucleotides outside the gene matches: 7. CDR3 coding DNA: TGTGCCAGCAGTCGGGGGGAGCCCAGCATTCAGTACTTC. Amino acid sequence: CASSRGEPSIQYF.

J is TRBJ1-2 and V is TRBV7-9; D perhaps matches TRBD1 (5 bases). V was pared by 0 bases and J by 4 bases, with 12 bases between. The CDR3 is 15 amino acids. CDR1 SEHNR and CDR2 FQNEAQ come from the germline V gene (reference sequence). The CDR3, as DNA: TGTGCCAGCAGCTTAGCTGAGTCAGGGCCCTATGGCTACACCTTC. Translation: CASSLAESGPYGYTF.

This chain links TRBV5-1 with TRBJ2-7; 9 nucleotides align to TRBD1. The CDR3 has 16 residues. Germline-derived CDR1 and CDR2 are SGHRS and YFSETQ. Germline trimming cut 0 bases from V and 2 bases from J; bases unmatched to any gene: 6. The CDR3 is CASSLDFGTGPYEQYF. CDR3 coding DNA: TGCGCCAGCAGCTTGGATTTTGGGACAGGGCCCTACGAGCAGTACTTC.

The rearrangement links TRBV19 to TRBJ1-2; D not certain. CDR1 is LNHDA and CDR2 is SQIVND in the germline V gene (reference sequence). V dropped 0 bases and J dropped 4 bases, with 6 bases sitting between them. The CDR3 runs to 13 residues. The CDR3 reads CASSIESAYGYTF. The CDR3 nucleotides are TGTGCCAGTAGTATAGAATCGGCCTATGGCTACACCTTC.

The gene calls are TRBV10-1 and TRBJ2-3, with a possible D match to TRBD2 (6 bases). Trimming took off 4 bases at V and 2 bases at J, with 16 bases between the two ends. Germline V gene lookup returns CDR1 WNHNN and CDR2 SYGVQD (reference sequence). CDR3 length: 16 amino acids. The CDR3 spells CASSGPSGGVTDTQYF. CDR3 DNA: TGCGCCAGCAGTGGGCCCAGCGGAGGGGTCACAGATACGCAGTATTTT.

This rearrangement joins TRBV19 to TRBJ2-7; TRBD1 matches 8 bases. This CDR3 is 16 amino acids long. CDR1 is LNHDA, CDR2 SQIVND, per germline (reference sequence). V trimming: 4 bases; J trimming: 5 bases; junction bases outside the gene matches: 13. CDR3 nucleotide sequence: TGTGCCAGTAGTACCTCCGTGGGACAGGTATATCACGAGCAGTACTTC. Protein sequence: CASSTSVGQVYHEQYF.

Here the CDR3 reads CASSVTGTKNTEAFF. In nucleotides, the CDR3 is TGTGCCAGCAGCGTAACCGGGACAAAGAACACTGAAGCTTTCTTT. The chain has TRBV9 and TRBJ1-1; D perhaps matches TRBD1 (6 bases). Trimming shortened V by 1 base and J by 1 base, and 11 bases separated the two germline ends. CDR3 size: 15 residues. CDR1 and CDR2 from the germline V gene are SGDLS and YYNGEE.

V and J are TRBV30 and TRBJ2-2; D not resolved. CDR3 length: 12 residues. Germline CDR1 and CDR2: GTSNPN and SVGIG (reference sequence). V shed 1 base and J shed 4 bases, with 4 bases lying between them. The CDR3 nucleotides read TGTGCCTGGAGTGACTTCACCGGGGAGCTGTTTTTT. Its translation is CAWSDFTGELFF.

The V and J genes are TRBV6-5 and TRBJ1-6; 7 positions agree with TRBD1. J lost 9 bases, V lost 7 bases, and 12 bases had no gene match. Germline V CDR1 and CDR2: MNHEY, SVGAGI. The CDR3 loop spans 15 amino acids. The CDR3 sequence: CASNPRRQGGSPLHF. CDR3 sequence (DNA): TGTGCCAGCAACCCCCGGAGGCAGGGGGGTTCACCCCTCCACTTT.

The gene calls are TRBV27 and TRBJ2-1; tentatively, D is TRBD2 (6 bases). The CDR3 length is 13 residues. Between the trimmed V and J ends, which lost 10 bases and 8 bases, there was a span of 18 bases. The germline V gene has CDR1 MNHEY and CDR2 SMNVEV (reference sequence). The CDR3 loop reads CANRGEFGHEQFF. The CDR3 DNA is TGTGCCAACCGCGGGGAGTTTGGGCATGAGCAGTTCTTC.

This clone was counted ten times or more. Other DNA sequences of this sample code for an identical CDR3. V usage is TRBV7-2 and J usage is TRBJ1-5; unclear D gene. Germline-derived CDR1 and CDR2 are SGHTA and FQGNSA. The V gene lost 5 bases and the J gene lost 2 bases, with 10 bases spanning the gap. The CDR3 covers 14 residues. The CDR3 bases are TGTGCCAGCAGCCCCCTCGCGGGCAATCAGCCCCAGCATTTT. It translates to CASSPLAGNQPQHF.

The CDR3 bases are TGTGCCAGCAGGGTAGACACGGGGGCCAACGTCCTGACTTTC. Protein sequence: CASRVDTGANVLTF. This rearrangement joins TRBV2 to TRBJ2-6; D is uncertain. Germline assignment: CDR1 SNHLY and CDR2 FYNNEI. Trimming pared 6 bases from V and 4 bases from J, leaving 10 bases between. The CDR3 loop spans 14 amino acids.

The chain uses TRBV11-2 and TRBJ2-2; weak D call: TRBD1 (6 bases). The CDR3 loop spans 15 amino acids. The germline V and J ends were trimmed by 1 base and 7 bases, with 13 bases remaining between them. The V gene's germline CDR1 is SGHAT and CDR2 FQNNGV. CDR3 protein: CASSLVRGGHGELFF. DNA of the CDR3: TGTGCCAGCAGCTTAGTCAGGGGCGGTCACGGGGAGCTGTTTTTT. Full variable domain (outside the CDR3, taken from reference TRBV11-2 and TRBJ2-2): EAGVAQSPRYKIIEKRQSVAFWCNPISGHATLYWYQQILGQGPKLLIQFQNNGVVDDSQLPKDRFSAERLKGVDSTLKIQPAKLEDSAVYLCASSLVRGGHGELFFGEGSRLTVL.

This clone was seen a single time. Other DNA sequences in the sample encode the same CDR3. This chain joins TRBV5-1 and TRBJ1-3, with D possibly TRBD1 on 5 matching bases. Trimming pared 0 bases from V and 1 base from J, leaving 8 bases between. Germline V gene lookup returns CDR1 SGHRS and CDR2 YFSETQ. The CDR3 is made up of 15 amino acids. Written as DNA, the CDR3 is TGCGCCAGCAGCTTGGAGGGGTCATCTGGAAACACCATATATTTT. Encoded protein: CASSLEGSSGNTIYF.

The chain links TRBV6-5 to TRBJ2-7; the match to TRBD1 covers 8 bases. The CDR3 spans 12 residues. With 11 bases clipped from V and 6 bases from J, the junction kept 9 bases outside the gene matches. Germline assignment: CDR1 MNHEY and CDR2 SVGAGI. The CDR3 region is CAAGQEVAEQYF. CDR3 nucleotides: TGTGCCGCGGGACAGGAGGTGGCCGAGCAGTACTTC.

The CDR3 region is CASSLETSGDTQYF. CDR3 coding DNA: TGCGCCAGCAGCTTGGAGACTTCAGGAGATACGCAGTATTTT. The chain uses TRBV5-1 and TRBJ2-3; D ambiguous. Trimming took 0 bases from V and 5 from J, leaving 10 bases between them. CDR3 length equals 14 residues. Germline V gene data show CDR1 as SGHRS and CDR2 as YFSETQ.

The chain recombines TRBV7-6 with TRBJ2-7; TRBD1 might be the D (6 bases). Trimming took off 0 bases at V and 1 base at J, with 13 bases between the two ends. This CDR3 has 16 residues. Germline CDR1 SGHVS, CDR2 FNYEAQ. The CDR3 sequence: CASSLAGQIPSYEQYF. The CDR3 nucleotides read TGTGCCAGCAGCTTAGCAGGACAGATCCCTTCCTACGAGCAGTACTTC.

CDR3 DNA sequence: TGTGCCAGCGGACCCCCCCGGGACACCCATTCACCCCTCCACTTT. Its protein is CASGPPRDTHSPLHF. The rearrangement joins TRBV28 to TRBJ1-6, with TRBD1 as a possible D gene (6 bases). From germline, CDR1 is MDHEN and CDR2 SYDVKM. The V gene lost 8 bases and the J gene lost 8 bases, with 19 bases spanning the gap. This CDR3 spans 15 amino acids.

The gene calls are TRBV28 and TRBJ2-3; D is unresolved. The CDR3 runs 16 residues. The V gene's germline CDR1 is MDHEN and CDR2 SYDVKM. V lost 4 bases and J 0 bases, leaving 14 bases between the germline ends. The CDR3 loop is CASSSLWTVSTDTQYF. In DNA form, the CDR3 reads TGTGCCAGCAGTTCACTATGGACGGTTAGCACAGATACGCAGTATTTT.

The chain uses TRBV28 and TRBJ1-1; TRBD1 might be the D (6 bases). The CDR3 sequence is 15 residues long. CDR1 MDHEN and CDR2 SYDVKM come from the germline V gene. The ends were cut back, 3 bases at V and 8 bases at J, with 19 bases in the middle. CDR3 nucleotide sequence: TGTGCCAGCAGTTTCCCCGGGGGCCGGGGCAGGGAAGCTTTCTTT. This sequence encodes CASSFPGGRGREAFF.

The V gene is TRBV10-3, the J gene TRBJ1-2; 9 bases line up with TRBD1. The CDR3 extends over 14 amino acids. Per germline, CDR1 ENHRY and CDR2 SYGVKD. V gave up 6 bases and J gave up 5 bases; unmatched junction bases: 7. Here the CDR3 DNA reads TGTGCCATCAGCCTGGAGGGGACAGGGTATGGCTACACCTTC. It specifies CAISLEGTGYGYTF.

Points on this clone: In the same sample, other DNA sequences code for this CDR3. The chain has TRBV28 and TRBJ1-3, with D unresolved. V was clipped by 2 bases and J by 7 bases, with 3 bases between them. The CDR3 has 11 residues. Germline V gene data show CDR1 as MDHEN and CDR2 as SYDVKM. CDR3 region: CASSLVNTIYF. CDR3 bases: TGTGCCAGCAGTTTAGTGAACACCATATATTTT.

This chain links TRBV5-3 with TRBJ2-7; D gene ambiguous. TRBV5-3 is identified as an open reading frame with a role that is uncertain. V was shortened by 1 base and J by 3 bases, with 23 bases between the two germline ends. The CDR3 has 18 residues. CDR3 nucleotides: TGTGCCAGAAGCTTGTACACCTACGAAAGCTCCTTTAGCTACGAGCAGTACTTC. This translates into CARSLYTYESSFSYEQYF.

The chain uses TRBV2 and TRBJ2-7; 7 bases align to TRBD1. This CDR3 has 14 residues. The trim removed 6 bases at V and 3 bases at J, leaving 8 bases unmatched. CDR1 SNHLY and CDR2 FYNNEI come from the germline V gene. CDR3 DNA: TGTGCCAGCAGGCCGGGACAGCTATACTACGAGCAGTACTTC. Residues: CASRPGQLYYEQYF.

In this sample, this clone turned up a few times. The limits of the CDR3 on the DNA are not certain, so only TCRdb's listed CDR3 is given. The V call is TRBV19, the J call TRBJ1-6. 14 amino acids form the CDR3, both terminal residues included. Germline CDR1 reads LNHDA; CDR2 reads SQIVND (reference sequence). CDR3 region: CASTSVIVASPLHF.